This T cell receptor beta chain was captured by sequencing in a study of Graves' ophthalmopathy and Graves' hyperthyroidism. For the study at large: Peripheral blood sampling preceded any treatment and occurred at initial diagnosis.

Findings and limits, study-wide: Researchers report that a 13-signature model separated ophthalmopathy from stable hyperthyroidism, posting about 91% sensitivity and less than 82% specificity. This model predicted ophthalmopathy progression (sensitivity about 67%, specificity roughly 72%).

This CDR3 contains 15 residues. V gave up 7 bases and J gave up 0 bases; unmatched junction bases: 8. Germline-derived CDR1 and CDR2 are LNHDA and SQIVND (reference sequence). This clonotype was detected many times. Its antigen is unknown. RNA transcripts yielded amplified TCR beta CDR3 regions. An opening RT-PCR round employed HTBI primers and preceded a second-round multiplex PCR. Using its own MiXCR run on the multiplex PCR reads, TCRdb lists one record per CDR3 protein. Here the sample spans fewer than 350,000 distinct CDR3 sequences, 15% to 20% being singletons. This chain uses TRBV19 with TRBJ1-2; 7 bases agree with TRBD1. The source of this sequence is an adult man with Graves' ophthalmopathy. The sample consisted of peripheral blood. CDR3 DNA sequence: TGTGCCAGTACCCCCTCGACAGGGACTAACTATGGCTACACCTTC. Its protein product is CASTPSTGTNYGYTF.